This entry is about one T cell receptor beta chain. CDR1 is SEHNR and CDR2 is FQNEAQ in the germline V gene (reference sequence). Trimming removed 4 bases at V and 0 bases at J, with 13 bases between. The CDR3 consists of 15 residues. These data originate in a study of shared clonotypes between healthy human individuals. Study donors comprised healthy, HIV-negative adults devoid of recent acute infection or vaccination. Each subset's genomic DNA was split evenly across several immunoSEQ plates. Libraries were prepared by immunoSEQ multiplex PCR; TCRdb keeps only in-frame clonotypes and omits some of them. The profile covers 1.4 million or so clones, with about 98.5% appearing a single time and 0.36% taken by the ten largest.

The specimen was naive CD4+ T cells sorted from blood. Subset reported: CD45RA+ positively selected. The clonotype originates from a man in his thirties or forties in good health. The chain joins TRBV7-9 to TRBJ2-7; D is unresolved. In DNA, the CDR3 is TGTGCCAGCAGCTATTATGGACGGAGCTCCTACGAGCAGTACTTC. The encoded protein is CASSYYGRSSYEQYF.